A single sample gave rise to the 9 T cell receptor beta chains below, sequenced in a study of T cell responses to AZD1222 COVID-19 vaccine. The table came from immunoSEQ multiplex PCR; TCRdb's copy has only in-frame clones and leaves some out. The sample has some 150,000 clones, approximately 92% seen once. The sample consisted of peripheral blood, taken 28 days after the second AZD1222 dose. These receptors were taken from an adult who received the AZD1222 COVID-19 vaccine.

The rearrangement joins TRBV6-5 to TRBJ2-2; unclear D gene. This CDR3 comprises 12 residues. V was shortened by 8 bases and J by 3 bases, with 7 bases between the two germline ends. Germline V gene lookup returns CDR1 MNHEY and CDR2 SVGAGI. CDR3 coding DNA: TGTGCCAGCGGATCAGACACCGGGGAGCTGTTTTTT. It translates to CASGSDTGELFF.

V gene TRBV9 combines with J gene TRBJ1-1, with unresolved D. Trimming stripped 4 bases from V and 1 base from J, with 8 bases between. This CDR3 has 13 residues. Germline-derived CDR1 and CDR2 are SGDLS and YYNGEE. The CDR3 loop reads CASSPSGNTEAFF. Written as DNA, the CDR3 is TGTGCCAGCAGCCCTTCTGGGAACACTGAAGCTTTCTTT. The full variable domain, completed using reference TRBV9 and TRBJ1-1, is DSGVTQTPKHLITATGQRVTLRCSPRSGDLSVYWYQQSLDQGLQFLIQYYNGEERAKGNILERFSAQQFPDLHSELNLSSLELGDSALYFCASSPSGNTEAFFGQGTRLTVV.

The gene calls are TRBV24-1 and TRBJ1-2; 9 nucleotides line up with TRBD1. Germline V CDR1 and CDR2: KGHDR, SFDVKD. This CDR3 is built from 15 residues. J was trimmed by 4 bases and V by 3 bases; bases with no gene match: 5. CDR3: CATSDNRGRAYGYTF. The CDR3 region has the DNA TGTGCCACCAGTGATAACAGGGGGCGGGCCTATGGCTACACCTTC.

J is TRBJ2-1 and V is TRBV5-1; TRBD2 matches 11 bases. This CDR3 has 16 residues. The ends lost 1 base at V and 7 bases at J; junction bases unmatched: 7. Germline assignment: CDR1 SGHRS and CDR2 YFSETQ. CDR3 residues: CASSLMTSGMKNEQFF. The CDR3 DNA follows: TGCGCCAGCAGCTTGATGACTAGCGGGATGAAAAATGAGCAGTTCTTC.

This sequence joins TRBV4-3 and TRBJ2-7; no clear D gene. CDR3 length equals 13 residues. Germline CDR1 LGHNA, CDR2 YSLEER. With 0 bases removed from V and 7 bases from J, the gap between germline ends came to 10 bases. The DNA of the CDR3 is TGCGCCAGCAGCCAAGAGACCTCGAGGGAGCAGTACTTC. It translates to CASSQETSREQYF.

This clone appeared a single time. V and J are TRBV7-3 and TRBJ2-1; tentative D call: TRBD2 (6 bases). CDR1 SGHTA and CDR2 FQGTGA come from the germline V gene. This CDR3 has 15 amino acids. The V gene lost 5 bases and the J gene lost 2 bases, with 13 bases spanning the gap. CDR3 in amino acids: CASSLGGDPYNEQFF. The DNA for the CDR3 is TGTGCCAGCAGCCTAGGCGGGGATCCCTACAATGAGCAGTTCTTC.

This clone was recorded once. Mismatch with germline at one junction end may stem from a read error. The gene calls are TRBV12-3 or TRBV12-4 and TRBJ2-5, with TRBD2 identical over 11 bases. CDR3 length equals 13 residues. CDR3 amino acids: CASSLTSGSRIDF. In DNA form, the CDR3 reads TGTGCCAGCAGTCTAACTAGCGGGAGTCGTATTGACTTC.

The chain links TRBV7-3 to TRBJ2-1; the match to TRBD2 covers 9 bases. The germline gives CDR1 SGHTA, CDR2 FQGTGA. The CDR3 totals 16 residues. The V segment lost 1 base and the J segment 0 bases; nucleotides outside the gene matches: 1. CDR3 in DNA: TGTGCCAGCAGCTTAAGCGGGAGGGCCTCCTACAATGAGCAGTTCTTC. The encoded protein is CASSLSGRASYNEQFF.

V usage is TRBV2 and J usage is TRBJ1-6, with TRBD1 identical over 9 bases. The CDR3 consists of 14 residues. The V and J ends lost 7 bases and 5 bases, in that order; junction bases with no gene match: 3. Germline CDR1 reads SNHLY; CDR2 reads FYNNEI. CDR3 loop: CASTDRGDNSPLHF. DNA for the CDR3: TGTGCCAGCACGGACAGGGGTGATAATTCACCCCTCCACTTT.